These 23 T cell receptor beta chains were sequenced from one sample in a study of cytomegalovirus exposure and HLA in healthy donors. The PCR made use of 60 Vbeta and 13 Jbeta primers. Profiling relied on immunoSEQ multiplex PCR, and the TCRdb table lists in-frame clones only, not all of them. The sample holds roughly 120,000 clones, about 80% seen once. The source material was PBMCs. The receptors were sampled from a woman in her fifties or sixties in good health and CMV-seropositive.

The rearrangement links TRBV5-1 to TRBJ2-7; 9 bases are shared with TRBD2. The CDR3 has 14 residues. V was pared by 7 bases and J by 2 bases, with 7 bases of the junction left unmatched. Germline loops: CDR1 SGHRS, CDR2 YFSETQ. The CDR3 sequence: CASRASGTTYEQYF. The CDR3 coding sequence is TGCGCCAGCCGGGCTAGCGGGACCACCTACGAGCAGTACTTC.

The genes are TRBV14 and TRBJ2-3, with TRBD1 matching 8 bases. Germline V CDR1 and CDR2: SGHDN, FVKESK. Trimming at V came to 7 bases and at J to 1 base, leaving 7 bases not matched to a gene. CDR3 length: 15 amino acids. The CDR3 DNA follows: TGTGCCAGCAACCAGGCAGGGGGCCGCACAGATACGCAGTATTTT. Its protein product is CASNQAGGRTDTQYF.

The V call is TRBV5-1, the J call TRBJ2-2; D may be TRBD1 (6 bases). CDR1 and CDR2 from the germline V gene are SGHRS and YFSETQ. The CDR3 is made up of 16 amino acids. The V and J ends lost 0 bases and 4 bases respectively, with 13 bases between them. CDR3 amino acids: CASSLGEVGGTGELFF. CDR3 sequence (DNA): TGCGCCAGCAGCTTGGGCGAAGTAGGGGGCACCGGGGAGCTGTTTTTT.

This clone was counted only a few times. The chain has TRBV4-2 and TRBJ2-7, with 8 bases aligning to TRBD2. The germline V gene encodes CDR1 LGHNA and CDR2 YNFKEQ. CDR3 length: 15 residues. With 1 base clipped from V and 6 bases from J, the junction kept 8 bases outside the gene matches. The CDR3 loop is CASSQVERETVEQYF. In DNA, the CDR3 is TGTGCCAGCAGCCAAGTGGAGCGGGAGACCGTCGAGCAGTACTTC.

The CDR3 coding sequence is TGTGCCAGCAGCTTAGTTGAGGGACACGGCTACACCTTC. This codes for CASSLVEGHGYTF. The gene calls are TRBV11-2 and TRBJ1-2; a possible D gene is TRBD1 (6 bases). This CDR3 contains 13 residues. V gave up 1 base and J gave up 8 bases, with 11 bases separating them. The germline V gene has CDR1 SGHAT and CDR2 FQNNGV.

The genes are TRBV7-9 and TRBJ2-5; TRBD1 agrees at 11 bases. Unmatched junction bases numbered 12, after V lost 4 bases and J lost 2 bases. The germline CDR1 and CDR2 sequences are SEHNR and FQNEAQ (reference sequence). The CDR3 covers 18 residues. The CDR3 nucleotides are TGTGCCAGCAGCTCGAAGGCGGACAGGGGGCGGAAACAAGAGACCCAGTACTTC. As protein: CASSSKADRGRKQETQYF. The whole variable domain, remainder taken from reference TRBV7-9 and TRBJ2-5, is DTGVSQNPRHKITKRGQNVTFRCDPISEHNRLYWYRQTLGQGPEFLTYFQNEAQLEKSRLLSDRFSAERPKGSFSTLEIQRTEQGDSAMYLCASSSKADRGRKQETQYFGPGTRLLVL.

The chain employs TRBV27 and TRBJ1-2; TRBD1 agrees at 9 bases. CDR1 is MNHEY and CDR2 is SMNVEV in the germline V gene (reference sequence). With V trimmed by 4 bases and J by 6 bases, 9 bases remained unmatched. The CDR3 spans 15 residues. The CDR3 loop reads CASSSNTQGANGYTF. The DNA for the CDR3 is TGTGCCAGCAGTTCCAACACACAGGGGGCGAATGGCTACACCTTC.

This clone came up once. The chain carries TRBV7-2 and TRBJ2-1; D is perhaps TRBD1 (6 bases). This CDR3 has 14 amino acids. The germline V and J ends were trimmed by 3 bases and 9 bases, with 15 bases remaining between them. Germline V gene data show CDR1 as SGHTA and CDR2 as FQGNSA. The CDR3 region has the DNA TGTGCCAGCAGCTTTGGGAGTACAGGGAGTGAGCAGTTCTTC. This encodes CASSFGSTGSEQFF.

Only a few counts were recorded for this clone. The V call is TRBV6-5, the J call TRBJ2-1; D uncertain. CDR3 length equals 14 residues. Germline lookup yields CDR1 MNHEY and CDR2 SVGAGI. V gave up 1 base and J gave up 2 bases, with 6 bases separating them. The CDR3 loop is CASSYFAAYNEQFF. The CDR3 bases are TGTGCCAGCAGTTACTTCGCGGCCTACAATGAGCAGTTCTTC.

This clone was picked up one time. The CDR3, as DNA: TGTGCCATCCATGACAGACTCTCGAACACCGGGGAGCTGTTTTTT. Protein: CAIHDRLSNTGELFF. This chain links TRBV10-3 with TRBJ2-2; possible D gene TRBD1, 5 bases. This CDR3 contains 15 residues. The germline CDR1 and CDR2 sequences are ENHRY and SYGVKD. V lost 8 bases and J 0 bases, leaving 13 bases between the germline ends.

The chain combines TRBV4-2 with TRBJ2-3; a weak D match, TRBD2 (5 bases). Germline V gene data show CDR1 as LGHNA and CDR2 as YNFKEQ. This CDR3 spans 16 amino acids. V lost 1 base and J lost 0, with 11 bases in between. The CDR3 here is CASSQGVAYSTDTQYF. CDR3 nucleotide sequence: TGTGCCAGCAGCCAAGGAGTAGCGTACAGCACAGATACGCAGTATTTT.

The rearrangement links TRBV30 to TRBJ1-5, with D possibly being TRBD1 (6 bases). The V gene lost 3 bases and the J gene lost 4 bases, with 10 bases spanning the gap. The CDR3 has 13 residues. Germline CDR1 reads GTSNPN; CDR2 reads SVGIG (reference sequence). CDR3 loop: CAWSTQGNQPQHF. The CDR3 bases are TGTGCCTGGAGCACACAGGGAAATCAGCCCCAGCATTTT. Based on the CDR3 plus reference TRBV30 and TRBJ1-5, the full variable domain is SQTIHQWPATLVQPVGSPLSLECTVEGTSNPNLYWYRQAAGRGLQLLFYSVGIGQISSEVPQNLSASRPQDRQFILSSKKLLLSDSGFYLCAWSTQGNQPQHFGDGTRLSIL.

The rearrangement uses TRBV6-6 and TRBJ2-2; TRBD2 agrees at 14 bases. V shed 6 bases and J 5 bases; nucleotides not matched to a gene: 2. The CDR3 runs 15 residues. Looked up from germline, CDR1 is MNHNY and CDR2 is SVGAGI (reference sequence). The CDR3 nucleotides are TGTGCCAGCAGGGGGACTAGCGGGAGAACCGGGGAGCTGTTTTTT. Translated: CASRGTSGRTGELFF.

This clone is a singleton in its sample. The V call is TRBV11-3, the J call TRBJ2-7; TRBD2 matches 8 bases. Germline V gives CDR1 SGHNT, CDR2 YENEEA. CDR3 length: 14 residues. J lost 3 bases, V lost 2 bases, and 3 bases had no gene match. The CDR3, as DNA: TGTGCCAGCAGCTTACGGGGGGGAAGCTACGAGCAGTACTTC. Its protein product is CASSLRGGSYEQYF.

The chain has TRBV5-1 and TRBJ2-2; weak D call: TRBD1 (6 bases). The V end lost 4 bases, the J end lost 7 bases, and 11 bases lay between the germline ends. From germline, CDR1 is SGHRS and CDR2 YFSETQ. This CDR3 spans 13 amino acids. The CDR3 DNA follows: TGCGCCAGCAGCCTAGGGGGAATCGGGGAGCTGTTTTTT. Its translation is CASSLGGIGELFF. The whole variable domain, remainder taken from reference TRBV5-1 and TRBJ2-2, is KAGVTQTPRYLIKTRGQQVTLSCSPISGHRSVSWYQQTPGQGLQFLFEYFSETQRNKGNFPGRFSGRQFSNSRSEMNVSTLELGDSALYLCASSLGGIGELFFGEGSRLTVL.

This chain joins TRBV10-3 and TRBJ2-2, with no clear D. V shed 6 bases and J shed 7 bases, with 6 bases lying between them. This CDR3 is built from 11 residues. Germline V CDR1 and CDR2: ENHRY, SYGVKD. CDR3 loop: CAISGDGELFF. CDR3 DNA: TGTGCCATCAGCGGTGACGGGGAGCTGTTTTTT.

V gene TRBV29-1 combines with J gene TRBJ1-2, with TRBD1 matching 8 bases. V was pared by 8 bases and J by 4 bases, with 12 bases of the junction left unmatched. The germline V gene has CDR1 SQVTM and CDR2 ANQGSEA. This CDR3 is built from 14 residues. As DNA, the CDR3 is TGCAGCTACCTCCCGACAGGGGCCATCTATGGCTACACCTTC. This encodes CSYLPTGAIYGYTF.

The CDR3 loop is CSGRTGGGSDNEQFF. CDR3 in DNA: TGCAGTGGACGGACAGGGGGAGGGAGTGACAATGAGCAGTTCTTC. The V gene is TRBV29-1, the J gene TRBJ2-1; TRBD1 matches at 10 bases. Germline CDR1 SQVTM, CDR2 ANQGSEA. This CDR3 is 15 amino acids long.

The chain has TRBV5-1 and TRBJ2-7, with TRBD2 matching over 13 bases. The V and J ends lost 4 bases and 4 bases, in that order; junction bases with no gene match: 8. CDR1 is SGHRS, CDR2 YFSETQ, per germline. The CDR3 spans 16 residues. Written as DNA, the CDR3 is TGCGCCAGCAGCCCGGAATCGGGACTAGCGGGATACGAGCAGTACTTC. Residues: CASSPESGLAGYEQYF.

The genes are TRBV7-2 and TRBJ2-2; 10 bases align to TRBD2. Germline V gene sequence: CDR1 SGHTA, CDR2 FQGNSA. The CDR3 spans 15 residues. With V trimmed by 1 base and J by 6 bases, 2 bases remained unmatched. The CDR3 protein is CASSLELAGAGELFF. Here the CDR3 DNA reads TGTGCCAGCAGCTTAGAGCTAGCGGGAGCCGGGGAGCTGTTTTTT.

The chain recombines TRBV2 with TRBJ1-1; D perhaps matches TRBD1 (5 bases). Germline CDR1 SNHLY, CDR2 FYNNEI. There are 15 residues in the CDR3. V lost 10 bases to trimming and J lost 1 base, with 19 bases between them. The CDR3 spells CAIPLDTATNTEAFF. DNA for the CDR3: TGTGCCATCCCCCTGGACACAGCCACGAACACTGAAGCTTTCTTT.

The CDR3 DNA is TGTGCCAGCAGACAGGGGGGGGATGAGCAGTTCTTC. It encodes CASRQGGDEQFF. The chain uses TRBV6-6 and TRBJ2-1; a weak D match, TRBD1 (8 bases). The CDR3 contains 12 residues. Germline V CDR1 and CDR2: MNHNY, SVGAGI (reference sequence). Trimming removed 6 bases at V and 8 bases at J, with 11 bases between.

This clone was found a few times. This chain uses TRBV19 with TRBJ2-2; possible D gene TRBD1, 5 bases. CDR3 length equals 14 residues. Per the germline V gene, CDR1 is LNHDA and CDR2 is SQIVND (reference sequence). V gave up 5 bases and J gave up 3 bases, with 10 bases separating them. CDR3 bases: TGTGCCAGTAGTCTGAGACAGCACACCGGGGAGCTGTTTTTT. Its protein product is CASSLRQHTGELFF.